The subject of this entry is one T cell receptor (beta chain). The same CDR3 can be traced to other DNA sequences in this sample. Methods used by the authors: The authors estimated nucleated cell counts from reference gene primer amplification. The data were produced by immunoSEQ multiplex PCR, yet TCRdb's version contains in-frame clones alone and is incomplete. Clone size and V and J calls were adopted from that table, with D and trimming inferred from the DNA. The sample has some 300,000 clones; around 90% are singletons. The CDR3 loop spans 14 amino acids. Germline CDR1 is MDHEN and CDR2 is SYDVKM. Trimming removed 4 bases from V and 1 base from J, with 10 bases in between. The participants were between about 18 and 95 years old and came from 24 US areas. Each participant's cohort was designated according to participant-reported clinical history. This sample was taken from a study of blood T cell repertoires in COVID-19. Across the whole study: PBMCs, B-cell-depleted T cells, or T cells provided the cDNA or gDNA that made up the material.

The V and J genes are TRBV28 and TRBJ1-2, with a tentative D call TRBD1 (5 bases). Sequencing was carried out using PBMCs or T cells enriched from blood (not recorded which). The sequence was obtained from a woman in her late teens or twenties with acute COVID-19. CDR3 region: CASSSTGVNYGYTF. The CDR3, as DNA: TGTGCCAGCAGTTCTACAGGAGTTAACTATGGCTACACCTTC.